This T cell receptor beta chain came from a study of beta chain features in type 1 diabetes. This clone showed up just a few times. What was sequenced were expressed TCRB transcripts, since all of the isolated RNA had been reverse transcribed. Profiled with immunoSEQ multiplex PCR; TCRdb holds only in-frame clones, not every one. The data contain 250,000 to 400,000 clones, 12% to 15% of them singletons. CDR3 size: 16 residues. The germline V gene has CDR1 WSHSY and CDR2 SAAADI. Losses at the gene ends were 0 bases for V and 4 bases for J; bases not matched to a gene: 3. Input material: central memory CD4+ T cells from blood. The sequence was obtained from a man aged 30-40 years in good health. The rearrangement joins TRBV10-2 to TRBJ2-1; TRBD1 aligns across 10 bases. The CDR3 loop reads CASSESWDRGYNEQFF. The CDR3 region has the DNA TGCGCCAGCAGTGAGTCCTGGGACAGGGGATACAATGAGCAGTTCTTC.